The clone carrying this T cell receptor beta chain has just one count. In the study's own analysis: Nucleated cell counts were estimated from reference gene primer amplification. Repertoires were generated with immunoSEQ multiplex PCR, while TCRdb's copy carries only in-frame clones and drops some. Clone size and V and J calls were adopted from that table, with D and trimming inferred from the DNA. The table lists over 130,000 clones, 75% to 80% of them singletons. CDR1 is SGHRS, CDR2 YFSETQ, per germline. Trimming pared 0 bases from V and 6 bases from J, leaving 13 bases between. The CDR3 length is 15 residues. The data were taken from a study of blood T cell repertoires in COVID-19. Study at large: Donors in the United States, Italy and Spain gave samples during acute or convalescent COVID-19. From T cells, B-cell-depleted T cells, or PBMCs came the material, which was cDNA or gDNA.

The sample comprised peripheral blood. V and J are TRBV5-1 and TRBJ2-1; tentatively, D is TRBD1 (8 bases). This clonotype was sampled from a woman aged 45-60 years with active or convalescent COVID-19. CDR3 sequence reads: CASSLGTGGANEQFF. CDR3 nucleotides: TGCGCCAGCAGCTTGGGTACAGGGGGGGCCAATGAGCAGTTCTTC. Full variable domain (rest looked up from reference TRBV5-1 and TRBJ2-1): KAGVTQTPRYLIKTRGQQVTLSCSPISGHRSVSWYQQTPGQGLQFLFEYFSETQRNKGNFPGRFSGRQFSNSRSEMNVSTLELGDSALYLCASSLGTGGANEQFFGPGTRLTVL.